The TCR beta chain under discussion was sequenced for a study of regulatory T cells in long-lasting Graves disease (dated by TCRdb to the early 2020s). General notes on the study: Persistent Graves' disease was defined as persistently positive TSH receptor autoantibodies together with antithyroid drug treatment for over 5 years. A total of about 35 samples underwent TCR sequencing, from roughly 13 patients with persistent Graves' disease and 20 or so patients with newly diagnosed Graves' disease. The study took place in China and was registered as a clinical trial. Patients with persistent Graves' disease were compared with patients with newly diagnosed Graves' disease using TCR sequencing and RNA sequencing of peripheral blood. In the clinical cohort, patients with persistent Graves' disease had used antithyroid drugs for an average of roughly ten years. The investigation overall reported the following: Sequencing and analysis were restricted to the TCR beta chain. Compared with newly diagnosed patients, patients with persistent Graves' disease had lower TCR Shannon entropy and fewer highly expanded clones, which suggests clonal expansion. The authors acknowledged the small sample size as a limitation that may reduce accuracy. Persistent patients shared more public clonotypes among themselves (over 2,500) than newly diagnosed patients did (approximately 900). The study examined only peripheral blood because the primary lesion, thyroid tissue, could not be accessed. Persistent disease showed preferential use of TRBV28, TRBJ1-2 and TRBJ2-5, whereas newly diagnosed disease favored TRBV20-1 and TRBJ2-1.

Interpreted using the paper, the time point label stands for: persistent/refractory GD, antithyroid drugs over 5 years with positive TRAb. RNA was extracted from PBMCs in TRIzol for both TCR sequencing and RNA sequencing. Graves' disease was diagnosed according to American Thyroid Association guidelines. Patients for the study were recruited at an endocrinology department in Xi'an, China. Each patient gave around 9 milliliters of peripheral blood, collected in an EDTA anticoagulant tube. PBMCs were isolated by Ficoll Paque Plus density gradient separation without further T cell sorting. An Agilent 2100 Bioanalyzer and agarose gel were used to check RNA quality, and a NanoDrop 2000 was used to measure RNA concentration. Concerning this clonotype: What antigen it recognizes has not been identified. No much larger clonotype is one base removed from it; base qualities were not supplied.

V is cut back by 4 bases and J by 1 base, with 5 bases in the junction unmatched. The germline V gene (reference sequence) supplies CDR1 DFQATT and CDR2 SNEGSKA. The CDR3 covers 14 residues, taking in both the cysteine and the phenylalanine. Of all the DNA, just the CDR3 is kept, 42 bases in frame from base 1. The library was prepared using multiplex PCR. Sequencer: Illumina HiSeq 4000. TCR beta libraries were built with iRepertoire HTBI primers and Arm-PCR amplification of CDR3 regions. PCR products were gel purified before sequencing. The original pipeline was this. Gene usage analysis of CDR3 amino acid clonotypes relied on the roughly 67 TRBV and 15 or so TRBJ segments identified across samples. COPE and FqMerger were used to merge filtered high-quality paired reads into contigs. Contigs were aligned with BLAST to IMGT TRBV, TRBD and TRBJ reference genes, and CDR3 was defined per IMGT. Highly expanded clones were defined as clonotypes with a frequency above 0.1%. Shannon entropy served as the measure of repertoire diversity, while the Gini coefficient captured V-J evenness. A clonotype found in more than one individual was treated as public. TCRdb reprocessing: public reads trimmed at Q25 with fastp, clones called with MiXCR, in-frame beta chains kept. Merged by CDR3 protein, the rows form single entries marked with the most common genes and DNA. Clone size and V and J calls follow TCRdb, not the original study. A total of around 460,000 distinct CDR3 sequences appear in this sample, roughly 22% of them only once. The ten largest account for roughly 13% of the sample.

The sequence came from a female donor with Graves disease. The sequence is built from TRBV20-1 and TRBJ1-1; 8 bases in the middle match TRBD1. Sequencing was performed on peripheral blood mononuclear cells (PBMCs), taken when the disease was refractory, from a patient treated with antithyroid drugs. The CDR3 in this case is CSANPGQGNTEAFF. The DNA reads as follows: TGCAGTGCTAACCCCGGACAGGGGAACACTGAAGCTTTCTTT.